Given below is one T cell receptor beta chain in context. Its matching antigen is unknown. These data come from a study of identical twins. Study observations and caveats: The study based its conclusions on cross-sectional statistical analysis and did not follow the same donors.

V lost 4 bases, J lost 4 bases, and 11 bases stayed unmatched. Germline assignment: CDR1 SGHTA and CDR2 FQGNSA. The CDR3 length is 17 residues. A universal primer site was created by template switching, with the cDNA bearing unique molecular identifiers. TCRdb re-analysed the 5' RACE reads in MiXCR, keeping a single row per CDR3 protein. The data contain about 660,000 distinct CDR3 sequences, 8.6% of them singletons. The data also belong to a second study, concerning yellow fever vaccine responses in identical twins.

Sequencing was performed on PBMCs. The receptor's source is a woman under 30 in good health. This rearrangement joins TRBV7-2 to TRBJ2-3, with 10 nucleotides matching TRBD1. The CDR3 DNA reads TGTGCCAGCAGCTCCCGCCCCGGGACAGGGGTTCCAGATACGCAGTATTTT. Protein product: CASSSRPGTGVPDTQYF.